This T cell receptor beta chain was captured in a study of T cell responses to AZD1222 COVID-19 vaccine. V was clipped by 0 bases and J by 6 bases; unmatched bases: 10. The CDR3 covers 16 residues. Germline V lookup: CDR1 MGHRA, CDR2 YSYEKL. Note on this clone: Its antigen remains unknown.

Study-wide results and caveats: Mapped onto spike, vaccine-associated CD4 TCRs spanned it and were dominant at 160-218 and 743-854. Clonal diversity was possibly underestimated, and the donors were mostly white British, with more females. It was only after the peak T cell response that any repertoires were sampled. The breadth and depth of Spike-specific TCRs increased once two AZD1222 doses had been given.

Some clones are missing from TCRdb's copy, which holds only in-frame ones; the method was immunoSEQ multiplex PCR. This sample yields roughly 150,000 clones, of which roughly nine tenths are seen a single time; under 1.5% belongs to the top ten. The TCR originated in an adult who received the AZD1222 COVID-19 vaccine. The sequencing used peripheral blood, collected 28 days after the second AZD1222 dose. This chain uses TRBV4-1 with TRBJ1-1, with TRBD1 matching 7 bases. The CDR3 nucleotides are TGCGCCAGCAGCCAAGAGAATGGACAGGTTTCGGCTGAAGCTTTCTTT. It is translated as CASSQENGQVSAEAFF.